One sample yielded the 31 T cell receptor beta chains listed below, sequenced in a study of T-cell memory formation after mild COVID-19 (dated by TCRdb to about 2021). The receptor library was made with 5' RACE. These reads were obtained on an Illumina NovaSeq 6000. TCRdb reran the public reads through fastp at Q25 and MiXCR, keeping productive beta chains. Each record represents a unique CDR3 protein, reported with the most common genes and DNA among its rows. In this sample the table shows hundreds of thousands of distinct CDR3 sequences, 16% of which occur a single time. The leading ten clones occupy 20% to 25% of the sample. Sequencing used PBMCs or a T cell subset sorted from them (not recorded which). The receptors derive from a young man who had mild COVID-19 (a few samples of this study predate the infection). The sample titles of this study are shuffled in the database, so cell type and time point are left out; the donor was told from shared clones.

This clonotype was counted a few times. The chain couples TRBV12-3 or TRBV12-4 to TRBJ2-3; weak D call: TRBD2 (6 bases). The CDR3 covers 18 residues. V was shortened by 6 bases and J by 3 bases, with 25 bases between the two germline ends. The CDR3 bases are TGTGCCAGCAGCCGAGACGCTGTAGGAATAGCGGCGACAGATACGCAGTATTTT. It encodes CASSRDAVGIAATDTQYF.

The rearrangement links TRBV19 to TRBJ2-4; D is unresolved. The CDR3 has 12 amino acids. The germline V gene encodes CDR1 LNHDA and CDR2 SQIVND (reference sequence). Trimming cost V 7 bases and J 2 bases, with 6 bases left between them. The chain's CDR3 is CASTGPKNIQYF. CDR3 nucleotide sequence: TGTGCCAGTACAGGTCCCAAAAACATTCAGTACTTC.

As to this clonotype: This clone may be a read error of a much larger clone one base away. The gene calls are TRBV5-1 and TRBJ2-5; no reliable D call. This CDR3 spans 14 amino acids. The V gene's germline CDR1 is SGHRS and CDR2 YFSETQ. CDR3 sequence reads: CASSPGRTEETQCF. As DNA, the CDR3 is TGCGCCAGCAGCCCCGGACGGACCGAAGAGACCCAGTGCTTC.

At least ten counts were recorded for this clonotype. The chain recombines TRBV4-1 with TRBJ2-3; D is ambiguous. Looked up from germline, CDR1 is MGHRA and CDR2 is YSYEKL. V lost 0 bases and J 0 bases, leaving 10 bases between the germline ends. The CDR3 sequence is 16 residues long. The CDR3 spells CASSQENYPSTDTQYF. CDR3 sequence (DNA): TGCGCCAGCAGCCAAGAGAACTACCCTAGCACAGATACGCAGTATTTT.

This chain links TRBV7-9 with TRBJ2-7; either TRBD1 or TRBD2 may supply D (5 bases each). The V gene lost 5 bases and the J gene lost 3 bases, with 20 bases spanning the gap. The CDR3 totals 16 residues. Germline V gene lookup returns CDR1 SEHNR and CDR2 FQNEAQ (reference sequence). The CDR3 DNA sequence: TGTGCCAGCAGCCCGACCACCGGGGCCAGTGGCTACGAGCAGTACTTC. Protein product: CASSPTTGASGYEQYF.

The rearrangement links TRBV29-1 to TRBJ1-2; no clear D. Per the germline V gene, CDR1 is SQVTM and CDR2 is ANQGSEA. This CDR3 has 15 amino acids. Trimming stripped 0 bases from V and 1 base from J, with 12 bases between. DNA for the CDR3: TGCAGCGTTGAAGATCTTGGGGATCTTAACTATGGCTACACCTTC. This encodes CSVEDLGDLNYGYTF.

This clonotype was recorded a few times. This chain uses TRBV29-1 with TRBJ1-2; 9 bases match TRBD1. J gave up 5 bases and V 3 bases, and 10 bases lay outside the gene matches. CDR3 size: 15 residues. The germline V gene encodes CDR1 SQVTM and CDR2 ANQGSEA. CDR3 in amino acids: CSVDQNRGPKYGYTF. As DNA, the CDR3 is TGCAGCGTTGACCAAAACAGGGGGCCAAAGTATGGCTACACCTTC. Full variable domain (rest looked up from reference TRBV29-1 and TRBJ1-2): SAVISQKPSRDICQRGTSLTIQCQVDSQVTMMFWYRQQPGQSLTLIATANQGSEATYESGFVIDKFPISRPNLTFSTLTVSNMSPEDSSIYLCSVDQNRGPKYGYTFGSGTRLTVV.

The chain couples TRBV7-8 to TRBJ1-1; 7 positions agree with TRBD1. CDR3 size: 15 residues. V was clipped by 3 bases and J by 4 bases; unmatched bases: 8. Germline V CDR1 and CDR2: SGHVS, FQNEAQ. In DNA form, the CDR3 reads TGTGCCAGCAGCTTCTCGTGGACAGGCAGCACTGAAGCTTTCTTT. It yields the protein CASSFSWTGSTEAFF. The full variable domain, in which reference TRBV7-8 and TRBJ1-1 provide the parts outside the CDR3, is GAGVSQSPRYKVAKRGQDVALRCDPISGHVSLFWYQQALGQGPEFLTYFQNEAQLDKSGLPSDRFFAERPEGSVSTLKIQRTQQEDSAVYLCASSFSWTGSTEAFFGQGTRLTVV.

A single count supports this clonotype. The chain has TRBV6-1 and TRBJ2-1, with 9 bases identical to TRBD2. V trimming: 5 bases; J trimming: 7 bases; junction bases outside the gene matches: 9. Per the germline V gene, CDR1 is MNHNS and CDR2 is SASEGT. The CDR3 contains 15 residues. The CDR3 DNA is TGTGCCAGCAGTCCCGGCGGCGGGGGGGCGAATGAGCAGTTCTTC. Translated, it gives CASSPGGGGANEQFF.

For the CDR3, the DNA is TGCAGTGCTAGCGGGGGCGTCGCGCCCCAGCATTTT. Residues: CSASGGVAPQHF. The chain recombines TRBV20-1 with TRBJ1-5; TRBD1 is a possible D gene (6 bases). Germline CDR1 DFQATT, CDR2 SNEGSKA (reference sequence). V was trimmed by 3 bases and J by 9 bases, leaving 12 bases between them. The CDR3 has 12 residues.

The chain carries TRBV19 and TRBJ2-7, with a possible D match to TRBD2 (5 bases). CDR3 length: 14 residues. Germline V gene sequence: CDR1 LNHDA, CDR2 SQIVND (reference sequence). Trimming took off 6 bases at V and 3 bases at J, with 15 bases between the two ends. CDR3 amino acids: CASSPGPGSYEQYF. DNA for the CDR3: TGTGCCAGTAGCCCTGGTCCGGGGAGCTACGAGCAGTACTTC.

This chain connects TRBV11-1 to TRBJ2-5; D is ambiguous. The CDR3 totals 13 residues. The germline V gene encodes CDR1 SGHAT and CDR2 FQDESV (reference sequence). V lost 2 bases and J lost 3, with 7 bases in between. Here the CDR3 DNA reads TGTGCCAGCAGCTTATGGGCCGAAGAGACCCAGTACTTC. Translated: CASSLWAEETQYF. Full variable domain (remainder filled in from reference TRBV11-1 and TRBJ2-5): EAEVAQSPRYKITEKSQAVAFWCDPISGHATLYWYRQILGQGPELLVQFQDESVVDDSQLPKDRFSAERLKGVDSTLKIQPAELGDSAMYLCASSLWAEETQYFGPGTRLLVL.

This clonotype has a count of ten or more. This chain links TRBV7-8 with TRBJ2-5; 9 bases line up with TRBD1. CDR3 length: 16 amino acids. CDR1 and CDR2 (germline): SGHVS, FQNEAQ. V shed 7 bases, J shed 4 bases, and the junction held 13 bases outside the gene matches. DNA of the CDR3: TGTGCCAGCACTATAACAGGGGGCCAGTTTGGAGAGACCCAGTACTTC. Translated, it gives CASTITGGQFGETQYF.

The V gene is TRBV20-1, the J gene TRBJ2-1; TRBD2 aligns across 9 bases. The trim removed 2 bases at V and 7 bases at J, leaving 6 bases unmatched. Germline V gives CDR1 DFQATT, CDR2 SNEGSKA (reference sequence). The CDR3 has 14 amino acids. The CDR3 coding sequence is TGCAGTGCTAGATCCCTAGCGGGGCCGAATGAGCAGTTCTTC. Amino acids: CSARSLAGPNEQFF.

This clonotype showed up many times. J is TRBJ2-2 and V is TRBV7-2; D unclear. The CDR3 has 13 amino acids. The V end lost 6 bases, the J end lost 1 base, and 6 bases lay between the germline ends. In germline, CDR1 is SGHTA, CDR2 FQGNSA. The CDR3 bases are TGTGCCAGCAGTAGACAGAACACCGGGGAGCTGTTTTTT. Protein sequence: CASSRQNTGELFF.

In nucleotides, the CDR3 is TGCGCCAGCAGCAACGGGGACAGCCAAGAGACCCAGTACTTC. This encodes CASSNGDSQETQYF. The chain combines TRBV5-1 with TRBJ2-5; TRBD1 matches at 7 bases. Per the germline V gene, CDR1 is SGHRS and CDR2 is YFSETQ. This CDR3 is built from 14 residues. V shed 4 bases, J shed 1 base, and the junction held 4 bases outside the gene matches. Full variable domain (missing parts from reference TRBV5-1 and TRBJ2-5): KAGVTQTPRYLIKTRGQQVTLSCSPISGHRSVSWYQQTPGQGLQFLFEYFSETQRNKGNFPGRFSGRQFSNSRSEMNVSTLELGDSALYLCASSNGDSQETQYFGPGTRLLVL.

This clonotype was counted many times. The rearrangement joins TRBV5-1 to TRBJ2-5, with a possible D match to TRBD2 (5 bases). CDR1 is SGHRS and CDR2 is YFSETQ in the germline V gene. CDR3 length equals 15 residues. V was shortened by 4 bases and J by 7 bases, with 20 bases between the two germline ends. Here the CDR3 reads CASSEILETIGTQYF. The CDR3 region has the DNA TGCGCCAGCAGCGAAATACTAGAAACGATTGGGACCCAGTACTTC.

The table lists this clonotype with a few counts. The V call is TRBV7-2, the J call TRBJ1-1, with TRBD1 matching over 7 bases. The V and J ends lost 1 base and 10 bases, in that order; junction bases with no gene match: 9. This CDR3 has 14 residues. In germline, CDR1 is SGHTA, CDR2 FQGNSA. The CDR3 region is CASSLDEGAGGAFF. CDR3 in DNA: TGTGCCAGCAGCTTAGACGAGGGGGCCGGGGGAGCTTTCTTT.

V and J are TRBV18 and TRBJ1-5; D remains unclear. With 6 bases removed from V and 6 bases from J, the gap between germline ends came to 9 bases. Germline values: CDR1 KGHSH, CDR2 LQKENI. CDR3 length equals 12 residues. Written as DNA, the CDR3 is TGTGCCAGCTCGACCTCTAGTCAGCCCCAGCATTTT. Encoded protein: CASSTSSQPQHF.

Only a few counts were recorded for this clonotype. V and J are TRBV7-6 and TRBJ1-2; TRBD1 matches 7 bases. The CDR3 totals 15 residues. Trimming took 8 bases from V and 3 from J; bases not matched to a gene: 12. Germline CDR1 SGHVS, CDR2 FNYEAQ. CDR3 sequence reads: CASSRDSNSYYGYTF. The CDR3, as DNA: TGTGCCAGCTCACGGGACAGTAATTCTTACTATGGCTACACCTTC.

The CDR3 here is CASNPYTGISNEKLFF. The CDR3 DNA follows: TGTGCCAGCAACCCGTATACAGGGATATCTAATGAAAAACTGTTTTTT. J is TRBJ1-4 and V is TRBV11-2; possible D gene TRBD1, 6 bases. The germline gives CDR1 SGHAT, CDR2 FQNNGV. Trimming removed 7 bases at V and 3 bases at J, with 18 bases between. This CDR3 contains 16 residues.

This clonotype turned up a few times. J is TRBJ2-3 and V is TRBV5-1, with D perhaps TRBD1 (6 bases). CDR3 length equals 16 residues. The germline CDR1 and CDR2 sequences are SGHRS and YFSETQ. Trimming removed 3 bases from V and 6 bases from J, with 20 bases in between. The CDR3 DNA reads TGCGCCAGCAGCTCTACGACAGGAGACAATGTGGATACGCAGTATTTT. This sequence encodes CASSSTTGDNVDTQYF.

This clonotype was seen a handful of times. This chain joins TRBV5-1 and TRBJ2-2, with D tentatively TRBD2 (5 bases). CDR3 length: 15 residues. Between the trimmed V and J ends, which lost 4 bases and 5 bases, there was a span of 15 bases. CDR1 is SGHRS and CDR2 is YFSETQ in the germline V gene. CDR3 DNA: TGCGCCAGCAGCGCCCCAGGAGTAGCGACCGGGGAGCTGTTTTTT. It yields the protein CASSAPGVATGELFF.

The chain carries TRBV9 and TRBJ2-1; D gene ambiguous. CDR1 and CDR2 (germline): SGDLS, YYNGEE. CDR3 size: 12 residues. Trimming removed 0 bases at V and 10 bases at J, with 8 bases between. The CDR3 DNA follows: TGTGCCAGCAGCGTAGGTAGCCGGGAGCAGTTCTTC. Translation: CASSVGSREQFF.

The chain links TRBV12-3 or TRBV12-4 to TRBJ1-5, with D uncertain. Trimming removed 6 bases from V and 3 bases from J, with 15 bases in between. The CDR3 covers 15 residues. As DNA, the CDR3 is TGTGCCAGCAGCCCCGGAGGCAGCCACAATCAGCCCCAGCATTTT. Translation gives CASSPGGSHNQPQHF.

V usage is TRBV9 and J usage is TRBJ2-5; no reliable D call. Germline V gene data show CDR1 as SGDLS and CDR2 as YYNGEE. The CDR3 is 15 amino acids. V was trimmed by 0 bases and J by 5 bases, leaving 14 bases between them. DNA of the CDR3: TGTGCCAGCAGCGTAGAGGTCAGATCCCACGAGACCCAGTACTTC. Translating it yields CASSVEVRSHETQYF.

This clonotype was detected ten times or more. The CDR3 region is CASSLQGHSPLHF. CDR3 bases: TGCGCCAGCAGCTTGCAGGGTCATTCACCCCTCCACTTT. This chain joins TRBV5-1 and TRBJ1-6, with D tentatively TRBD1 (5 bases). CDR1 is SGHRS, CDR2 YFSETQ, per germline. Between the trimmed V and J ends, which lost 1 base and 8 bases, there was a span of 7 bases. The CDR3 totals 13 residues.

This clonotype has a handful of counts. V is TRBV6-6 and J is TRBJ2-3; D may be TRBD2 (7 bases). Trimming stripped 5 bases from V and 2 bases from J, with 14 bases between. The CDR3 is 15 amino acids. The V gene's germline CDR1 is MNHNY and CDR2 SVGAGI (reference sequence). CDR3 sequence: CASSAGEGTTDTQYF. CDR3 coding DNA: TGTGCCAGCAGTGCAGGGGAGGGTACCACAGATACGCAGTATTTT.

The V and J genes are TRBV7-2 and TRBJ2-5; 10 nucleotides align to TRBD1. V gave up 5 bases and J gave up 4 bases; unmatched junction bases: 4. Germline CDR1 reads SGHTA; CDR2 reads FQGNSA. This CDR3 region has 14 residues. The DNA for the CDR3 is TGTGCCAGCAGCGATCGGACAGGGGGAGAGACCCAGTACTTC. Its protein product is CASSDRTGGETQYF.

This clonotype turned up a few times. The chain employs TRBV2 and TRBJ2-6; possibly TRBD1 or TRBD2 for D (5 bases each). V lost 6 bases and J lost 0, with 9 bases in between. The CDR3 totals 15 residues. The germline V gene has CDR1 SNHLY and CDR2 FYNNEI. The CDR3 nucleotides read TGTGCCAGCAGGAGGGGCTTCTCTGGGGCCAACGTCCTGACTTTC. Translated, it gives CASRRGFSGANVLTF.

The V and J genes are TRBV20-1 and TRBJ2-7; TRBD2 agrees at 9 bases. The germline V gene encodes CDR1 DFQATT and CDR2 SNEGSKA (reference sequence). This CDR3 comprises 14 residues. V was clipped by 6 bases and J by 0 bases; unmatched bases: 6. The CDR3 bases are TGCAGTGCGGTTAGCGGGGGCCTCTCCTACGAGCAGTACTTC. Translated: CSAVSGGLSYEQYF.